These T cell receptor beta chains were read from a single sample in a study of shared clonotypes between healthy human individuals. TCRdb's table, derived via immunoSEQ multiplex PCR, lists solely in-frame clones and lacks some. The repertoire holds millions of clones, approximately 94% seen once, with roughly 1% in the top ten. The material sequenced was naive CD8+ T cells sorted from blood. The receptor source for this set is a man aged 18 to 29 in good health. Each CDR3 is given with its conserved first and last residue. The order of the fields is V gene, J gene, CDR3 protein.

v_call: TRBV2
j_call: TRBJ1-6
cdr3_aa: CASKGQLHSPLHF

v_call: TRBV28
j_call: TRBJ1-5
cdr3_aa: CASSHGEQPSNQPQHF

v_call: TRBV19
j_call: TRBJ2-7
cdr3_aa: CASSMGLGGYEQYF

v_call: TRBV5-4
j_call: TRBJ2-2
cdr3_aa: CASSSRTGGYTGELFF

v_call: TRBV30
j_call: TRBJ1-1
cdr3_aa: CAWSAVGNTEAFF

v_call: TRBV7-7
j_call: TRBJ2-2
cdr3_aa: CASSVLAANTGELFF

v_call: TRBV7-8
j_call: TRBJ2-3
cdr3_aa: CASSSLTVVAGGTDTQYF

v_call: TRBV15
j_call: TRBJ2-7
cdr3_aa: CATSQGQGGYYEQYF

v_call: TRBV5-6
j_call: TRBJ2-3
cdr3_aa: CASSLGTGGGDTQYF

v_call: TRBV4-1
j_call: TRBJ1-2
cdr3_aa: CASSQDGDPNYGYTF

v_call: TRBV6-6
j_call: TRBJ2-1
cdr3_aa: CASSYSAGSYNEQFF

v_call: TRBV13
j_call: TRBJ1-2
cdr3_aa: CASTRREGGYTF

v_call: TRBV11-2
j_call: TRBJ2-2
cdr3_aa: CASSSPGGELFF

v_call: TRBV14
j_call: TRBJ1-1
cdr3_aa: CASTQSPGSEPEAFF

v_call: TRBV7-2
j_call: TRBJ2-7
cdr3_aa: CASSMPGQRYEQYF

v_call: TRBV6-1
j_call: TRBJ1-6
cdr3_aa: CASSEERWQGSSPLHF

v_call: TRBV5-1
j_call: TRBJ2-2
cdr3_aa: CASRGDSTGELFF

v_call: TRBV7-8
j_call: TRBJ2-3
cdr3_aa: CASSLGVAGYADTQYF

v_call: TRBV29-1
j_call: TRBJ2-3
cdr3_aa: CSVSQGFQNTDTQYF

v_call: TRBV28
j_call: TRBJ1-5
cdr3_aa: CASSSPHSTQPQHF

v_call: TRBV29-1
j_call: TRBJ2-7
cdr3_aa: CSVEWSSYEQYF

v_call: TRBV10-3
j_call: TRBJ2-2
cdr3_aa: CAIGLTGDVNTGELFF

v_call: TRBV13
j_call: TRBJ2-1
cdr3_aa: CASSLGGIGPAAEQFF

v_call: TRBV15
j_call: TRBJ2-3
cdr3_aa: CATSRYTDTQYF

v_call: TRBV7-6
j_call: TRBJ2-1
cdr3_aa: CASSLEGNNEQFF

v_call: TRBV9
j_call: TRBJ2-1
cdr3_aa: CASSSGLAGGGSYNEQFF

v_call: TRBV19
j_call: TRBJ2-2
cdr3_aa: CASSPWEGTTGELFF

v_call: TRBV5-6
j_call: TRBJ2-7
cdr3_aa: CASSLGDTLTIGYEQYF

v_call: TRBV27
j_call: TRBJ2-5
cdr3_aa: CASSRGTGEETQYF

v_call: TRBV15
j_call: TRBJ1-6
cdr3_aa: CATSTDRDYNSPLHF

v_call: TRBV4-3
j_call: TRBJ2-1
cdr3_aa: CASSQGVRISGRLEQFF

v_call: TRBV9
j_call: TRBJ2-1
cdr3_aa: CASSDLAGGHNEQFF

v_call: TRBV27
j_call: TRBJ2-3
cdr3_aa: CASSLTGADTQYF

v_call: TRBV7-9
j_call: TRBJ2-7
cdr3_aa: CASSTGTVYEQYF

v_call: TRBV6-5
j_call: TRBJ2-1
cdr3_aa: CASSYGGDEQFF

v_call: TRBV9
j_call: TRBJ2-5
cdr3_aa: CASSSYGTLGETQYF

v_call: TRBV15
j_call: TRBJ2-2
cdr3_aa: CATSGTENTGELFF

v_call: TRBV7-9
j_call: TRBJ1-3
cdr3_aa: CASSYLFGRPNTIYF

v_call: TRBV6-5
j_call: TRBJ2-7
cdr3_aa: CASSQDRTYYEQYF

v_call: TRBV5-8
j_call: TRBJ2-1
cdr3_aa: CASSSGVLAINHEQFF

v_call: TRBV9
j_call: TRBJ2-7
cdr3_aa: CASSVAEYGQAGEQYF

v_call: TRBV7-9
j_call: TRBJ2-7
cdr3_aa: CASSLGGVGEVEQYF

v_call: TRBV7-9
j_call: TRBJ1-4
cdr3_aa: CASSFRWDHEKLFF

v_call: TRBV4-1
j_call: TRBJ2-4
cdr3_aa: CASSQVWDSRSKNIQYF